This TCR beta chain was observed in a study of T cells in Graves' hyperthyroidism and ophthalmopathy. For this clonotype: The antigen is undetermined.

The CDR3 covers 16 residues. Germline-derived CDR1 and CDR2 are SGHTA and FQGTGA. Trimming stripped 0 bases from V and 4 bases from J, with 15 bases between. RNA transcripts yielded amplified TCR beta CDR3 regions. A set of HTBI primers served as the primers for a first-round RT-PCR of the TCR CDR3. TCRdb reprocessed the multiplex PCR reads via MiXCR and lists one record per CDR3 protein. The data hold about 560,000 distinct CDR3 sequences, with 16% observed a single time. Study outcomes and limitations: Among thyroid clonotypes expanded above 0.001, most also appeared in blood.

A lack of ophthalmopathy progression within 18 months defined stable Graves' hyperthyroidism. Among the patients, aged 18 to 65, hyperthyroidism was newly diagnosed and had lasted under 2 months. Lactation, pregnancy, other autoimmune disease or uncontrolled infection excluded patients. The receptor comes from a woman aged 18-29 years with Graves' hyperthyroidism. The sequencing sample was made of blood. The V gene is TRBV7-3, the J gene TRBJ1-1; no clear D gene. This CDR3 is CASSLTGITLGTEAFF. CDR3 bases: TGTGCCAGCAGCTTAACAGGGATCACTTTGGGCACTGAAGCTTTCTTT.